This T cell receptor beta chain was retrieved from a study of CD8+ T cells in alopecia areata. Study-level points and caveats: Patients displayed less clarity in TCR sharing than mice, a finding possibly related to HLA.

Indicated treatment: oral pan-JAK inhibitor, 5-10 mg twice daily. Germline assignment: CDR1 GTSNPN and CDR2 SVGIG (reference sequence). There are 14 residues in the CDR3. Between the trimmed V and J ends, which lost 4 bases and 2 bases, there was a span of 15 bases. Notes on this clone: Its antigen is not known.

Following extraction, RNA underwent reverse transcription to cDNA, which served as the sequencing template. Profiled with immunoSEQ multiplex PCR; TCRdb holds only in-frame clones, not every one. Of more than 150,000 clones in the sample, roughly 64% were seen once. This sequence was found in a human donor with alopecia areata. The rearrangement joins TRBV30 to TRBJ2-7; no definite D call. The sequenced sample was CD8+ T cells sorted from blood, obtained at week 24, from a patient treated with tofacitinib. The CDR3 DNA reads as TGTGCCTGGACGACTCCAAGGGTTACCTACGAGCAGTACTTC. Amino acids: CAWTTPRVTYEQYF.